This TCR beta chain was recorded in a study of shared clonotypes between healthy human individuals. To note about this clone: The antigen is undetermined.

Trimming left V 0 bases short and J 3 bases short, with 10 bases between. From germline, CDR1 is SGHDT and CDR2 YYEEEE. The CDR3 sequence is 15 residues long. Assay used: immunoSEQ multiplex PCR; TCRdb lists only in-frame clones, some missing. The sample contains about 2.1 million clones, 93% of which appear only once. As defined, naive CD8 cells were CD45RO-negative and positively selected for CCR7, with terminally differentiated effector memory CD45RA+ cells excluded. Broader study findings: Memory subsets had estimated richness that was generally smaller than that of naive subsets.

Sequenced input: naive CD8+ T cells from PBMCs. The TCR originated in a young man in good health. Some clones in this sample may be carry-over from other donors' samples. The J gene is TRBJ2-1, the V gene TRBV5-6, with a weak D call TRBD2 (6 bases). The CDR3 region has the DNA TGTGCCAGCAGCTTGGGGGCGGGAATCTACAATGAGCAGTTCTTC. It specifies CASSLGAGIYNEQFF.